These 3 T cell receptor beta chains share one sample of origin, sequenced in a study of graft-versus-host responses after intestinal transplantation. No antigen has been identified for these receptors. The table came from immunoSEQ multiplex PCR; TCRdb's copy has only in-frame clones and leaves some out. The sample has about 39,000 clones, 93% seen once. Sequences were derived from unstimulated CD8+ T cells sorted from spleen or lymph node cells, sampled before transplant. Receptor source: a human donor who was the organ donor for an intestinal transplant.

The CDR3 DNA reads as TGTGCCAGCACCGGCTGGGACCCATCTAGCACAGATACGCAGTATTTT. Protein sequence: CASTGWDPSSTDTQYF. This sequence joins TRBV28 and TRBJ2-3; the D call may be TRBD1 or TRBD2 (5 bases each). V was clipped by 7 bases and J by 0 bases, with 17 bases between them. This CDR3 comprises 16 residues. The germline V gene has CDR1 MDHEN and CDR2 SYDVKM.

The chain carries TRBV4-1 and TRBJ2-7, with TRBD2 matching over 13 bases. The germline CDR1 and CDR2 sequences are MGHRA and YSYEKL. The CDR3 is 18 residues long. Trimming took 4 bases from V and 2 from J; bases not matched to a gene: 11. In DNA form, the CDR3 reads TGCGCCAGCAGCCCAAAGACTAGCGGGAGGTTCCCAACCTACGAGCAGTACTTC. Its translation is CASSPKTSGRFPTYEQYF.

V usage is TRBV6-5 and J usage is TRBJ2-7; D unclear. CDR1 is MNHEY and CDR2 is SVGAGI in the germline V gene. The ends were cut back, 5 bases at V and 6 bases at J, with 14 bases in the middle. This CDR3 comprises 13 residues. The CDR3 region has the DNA TGTGCCAGCAGTCCAACCCTCGGGTTCGAGCAGTACTTC. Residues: CASSPTLGFEQYF.